Listed below are T cell receptor beta chains from one sample, sequenced in a study of immune evolution from preneoplasia to lung adenocarcinoma. Some clones are missing from TCRdb's copy, which holds only in-frame ones; the method was immunoSEQ multiplex PCR. The sample has about 3,100 clones, 40% to 60% seen once. Sequencing was done on a sample of FFPE normal lung tissue adjacent to the tumor. The source of these receptors is a person in their fifties with lung adenocarcinoma. The CDR3 runs from the conserved cysteine through the conserved F or W. The order of the fields is clone size, V gene, D gene, J gene, CDR3 length, CDR3 protein, CDR3 DNA. The D gene is left open where the match is weak. Size values are once, few and many counts, or a class for expanded clones, and some rows have none.

clone_size: -; v_call: TRBV28; d_call: -; j_call: TRBJ1-2; cdr3_length: 13; cdr3_aa: CASSLFRLSGYTF; cdr3_nt: TGTGCCAGCAGTTTATTCAGGCTCTCTGGCTACACCTTC
clone_size: -; v_call: TRBV10-3; d_call: -; j_call: TRBJ1-2; cdr3_length: 14; cdr3_aa: CAISERAGRLGYTF; cdr3_nt: TGTGCCATCAGTGAGCGAGCCGGCAGGCTTGGGTACACCTTC
clone_size: once; v_call: TRBV14; d_call: TRBD2; j_call: TRBJ2-1; cdr3_length: 15; cdr3_aa: CASSQGIGGRNEQFF; cdr3_nt: TGTGCCAGCAGCCAAGGGATCGGCGGGAGGAATGAGCAGTTCTTC
clone_size: few; v_call: TRBV7-8; d_call: -; j_call: TRBJ2-5; cdr3_length: 13; cdr3_aa: CASSLAGGRTQYF; cdr3_nt: TGTGCCAGCAGCTTAGCGGGGGGCAGGACCCAGTACTTC
clone_size: -; v_call: TRBV7-8; d_call: TRBD1; j_call: TRBJ1-6; cdr3_length: 14; cdr3_aa: CASSQRQGDSPLHF; cdr3_nt: TGTGCCAGCAGCCAACGACAGGGGGATTCACCCCTCCACTTT
clone_size: medium-sized; v_call: TRBV29-1; d_call: TRBD2; j_call: TRBJ2-6; cdr3_length: 17; cdr3_aa: CSVEGLAGGSGANVLTF; cdr3_nt: TGCAGCGTTGAGGGGCTAGCGGGGGGCTCTGGGGCCAACGTCCTGACTTTC
clone_size: -; v_call: TRBV5-6; d_call: -; j_call: TRBJ2-5; cdr3_length: 15; cdr3_aa: CASSSRYSDQETQYF; cdr3_nt: TGTGCCAGCAGTAGTAGGTACAGTGACCAAGAGACCCAGTACTTC
clone_size: -; v_call: TRBV7-9; d_call: -; j_call: TRBJ2-5; cdr3_length: 13; cdr3_aa: CASSYDNSVTQYF; cdr3_nt: TGTGCCAGCAGCTACGACAACAGTGTGACCCAGTACTTC
clone_size: -; v_call: TRBV16; d_call: TRBD1; j_call: TRBJ1-1; cdr3_length: 15; cdr3_aa: CASSHSGTGDTEAFF; cdr3_nt: TGTGCCAGCAGCCACTCCGGGACAGGGGACACTGAAGCTTTCTTT
clone_size: -; v_call: TRBV28; d_call: TRBD1; j_call: TRBJ2-7; cdr3_length: 14; cdr3_aa: CASAGRGQGYEQYF; cdr3_nt: TGTGCCAGTGCGGGGAGGGGACAGGGCTACGAGCAGTACTTC
clone_size: -; v_call: TRBV7-9; d_call: -; j_call: TRBJ1-2; cdr3_length: 15; cdr3_aa: CASSLDGTINYGYTF; cdr3_nt: TGTGCCAGCAGCTTAGACGGGACAATAAACTATGGCTACACCTTC
clone_size: -; v_call: TRBV7-9; d_call: TRBD1; j_call: TRBJ1-2; cdr3_length: 14; cdr3_aa: CASSSRQGYGGYTF; cdr3_nt: TGTGCCAGCAGCTCCCGACAGGGGTATGGTGGCTACACCTTC
clone_size: -; v_call: TRBV7-3; d_call: -; j_call: TRBJ1-1; cdr3_length: 15; cdr3_aa: CASSLNRGENTEAFF; cdr3_nt: TGTGCCAGCAGCTTAAATCGAGGGGAGAACACTGAAGCTTTCTTT
clone_size: -; v_call: TRBV29-1; d_call: TRBD1; j_call: TRBJ2-2; cdr3_length: 14; cdr3_aa: CSVEGQGAAGELFF; cdr3_nt: TGCAGCGTTGAGGGCCAGGGGGCAGCCGGGGAGCTGTTTTTT
clone_size: -; v_call: TRBV30; d_call: -; j_call: TRBJ1-3; cdr3_length: 13; cdr3_aa: CAWSGVTWDTIYF; cdr3_nt: TGTGCCTGGAGTGGTGTGACTTGGGACACCATATATTTT
clone_size: -; v_call: TRBV4-1; d_call: TRBD1; j_call: TRBJ1-5; cdr3_length: 15; cdr3_aa: CASSQDDRGYQPQHF; cdr3_nt: TGCGCCAGCAGCCAAGATGACAGGGGTTATCAGCCCCAGCATTTT
clone_size: -; v_call: TRBV5-8; d_call: -; j_call: TRBJ1-2; cdr3_length: 15; cdr3_aa: CASSSRWGSDYGYTF; cdr3_nt: TGTGCCAGCAGCTCTAGGTGGGGAAGCGACTATGGCTACACCTTC
clone_size: few; v_call: TRBV30; d_call: -; j_call: TRBJ2-3; cdr3_length: 12; cdr3_aa: CAWSALADTQYF; cdr3_nt: TGTGCCTGGAGTGCGTTGGCAGATACGCAGTATTTT
clone_size: -; v_call: TRBV19; d_call: TRBD1; j_call: TRBJ2-2; cdr3_length: 15; cdr3_aa: CASSTRTGNTGELFF; cdr3_nt: TGTGCCAGTAGTACCCGGACAGGGAACACCGGGGAGCTGTTTTTT
clone_size: -; v_call: TRBV23-1; d_call: -; j_call: TRBJ2-2; cdr3_length: 15; cdr3_aa: CATGGLYEDTGELFF; cdr3_nt: TGCGCCACCGGGGGACTCTATGAGGACACCGGGGAGCTGTTTTTT
clone_size: -; v_call: TRBV2; d_call: -; j_call: TRBJ1-1; cdr3_length: 14; cdr3_aa: CASSRTRKGTEAFF; cdr3_nt: TGTGCCAGCTCCCGGACAAGAAAAGGCACTGAAGCTTTCTTT
clone_size: few; v_call: TRBV29-1; d_call: -; j_call: TRBJ2-5; cdr3_length: 12; cdr3_aa: CSVGGFQETQYF; cdr3_nt: TGCAGCGTTGGGGGGTTCCAAGAGACCCAGTACTTC
clone_size: few; v_call: TRBV5-4; d_call: -; j_call: TRBJ2-1; cdr3_length: 13; cdr3_aa: CASSSPWGIEQFF; cdr3_nt: TGTGCCAGCAGCTCCCCTTGGGGTATTGAGCAGTTCTTC
clone_size: -; v_call: TRBV7-6; d_call: -; j_call: TRBJ1-1; cdr3_length: 14; cdr3_aa: CASSLQTEGTEAFF; cdr3_nt: TGTGCCAGCAGCCTACAGACAGAGGGCACTGAAGCTTTCTTT
clone_size: few; v_call: TRBV28; d_call: -; j_call: TRBJ2-6; cdr3_length: 16; cdr3_aa: CASSLRGTSGANVLTF; cdr3_nt: TGTGCCAGCAGTTTAAGAGGGACTTCTGGGGCCAACGTCCTGACTTTC
clone_size: -; v_call: TRBV7-6; d_call: -; j_call: TRBJ1-6; cdr3_length: 15; cdr3_aa: CASSQTGDPNSPLHF; cdr3_nt: TGTGCCAGCAGCCAGACGGGGGACCCCAATTCACCCCTCCACTTT
clone_size: -; v_call: TRBV27; d_call: -; j_call: TRBJ2-2; cdr3_length: 16; cdr3_aa: CASSLSDFGNTGELFF; cdr3_nt: TGTGCCAGCAGTTTATCGGACTTCGGGAACACCGGGGAGCTGTTTTTT
clone_size: once; v_call: TRBV28; d_call: -; j_call: TRBJ1-5; cdr3_length: 12; cdr3_aa: CASRTENQPQHF; cdr3_nt: TGTGCCAGCCGGACAGAGAATCAGCCCCAGCATTTT
clone_size: -; v_call: TRBV14; d_call: -; j_call: TRBJ2-7; cdr3_length: 15; cdr3_aa: CASSQERGVPYEQYF; cdr3_nt: TGTGCCAGCAGCCAAGAGAGGGGAGTACCCTACGAGCAGTACTTC
clone_size: -; v_call: TRBV28; d_call: -; j_call: TRBJ2-3; cdr3_length: 13; cdr3_aa: CASITSGTDTQYF; cdr3_nt: TGTGCCAGCATCACTTCGGGTACAGATACGCAGTATTTT
clone_size: few; v_call: TRBV4-1; d_call: -; j_call: TRBJ2-1; cdr3_length: 13; cdr3_aa: CASSQIPGVEQFF; cdr3_nt: TGCGCCAGCAGCCAAATTCCTGGGGTTGAGCAGTTCTTC
clone_size: few; v_call: TRBV6-4; d_call: TRBD1; j_call: TRBJ2-7; cdr3_length: 13; cdr3_aa: CASGTGLSYEQYF; cdr3_nt: TGTGCCAGCGGGACAGGTCTCTCCTACGAGCAGTACTTC
clone_size: -; v_call: TRBV7-8; d_call: TRBD1; j_call: TRBJ1-5; cdr3_length: 15; cdr3_aa: CASSAGQGGNQPQHF; cdr3_nt: TGTGCCAGCAGCGCCGGACAGGGCGGCAATCAGCCCCAGCATTTT
clone_size: -; v_call: TRBV2; d_call: -; j_call: TRBJ2-4; cdr3_length: 16; cdr3_aa: CASSFLTGIAKNIQYF; cdr3_nt: TGTGCCAGCAGTTTTCTTACGGGAATTGCCAAAAACATTCAGTACTTC
clone_size: -; v_call: TRBV19; d_call: TRBD1; j_call: TRBJ1-1; cdr3_length: 15; cdr3_aa: CASSIGRTGVTEAFF; cdr3_nt: TGTGCCAGTAGTATAGGTCGGACAGGGGTCACTGAAGCTTTCTTT
clone_size: few; v_call: TRBV19; d_call: TRBD1; j_call: TRBJ1-2; cdr3_length: 15; cdr3_aa: CASSIATGGESGYTF; cdr3_nt: TGTGCCAGTAGTATAGCCACAGGGGGCGAAAGTGGCTACACCTTC
clone_size: few; v_call: TRBV30; d_call: -; j_call: TRBJ2-3; cdr3_length: 13; cdr3_aa: CAWRKEGTDTQYF; cdr3_nt: TGTGCCTGGAGGAAGGAGGGCACAGATACGCAGTATTTT
clone_size: few; v_call: TRBV5-4; d_call: -; j_call: TRBJ2-5; cdr3_length: 15; cdr3_aa: CASSEGSSIQETQYF; cdr3_nt: TGTGCCAGCAGCGAGGGCTCCTCCATCCAAGAGACCCAGTACTTC
clone_size: -; v_call: TRBV28; d_call: -; j_call: TRBJ1-1; cdr3_length: 12; cdr3_aa: CASSLIYTEAFF; cdr3_nt: TGTGCCAGCAGTTTAATCTACACTGAAGCTTTCTTT
clone_size: -; v_call: TRBV5-1; d_call: TRBD1; j_call: TRBJ2-7; cdr3_length: 15; cdr3_aa: CASSPGQGNPYEQYF; cdr3_nt: TGCGCCAGCAGCCCCGGACAGGGAAACCCCTACGAGCAGTACTTC
clone_size: -; v_call: TRBV5-6; d_call: -; j_call: TRBJ1-2; cdr3_length: 13; cdr3_aa: CASSLGGNYGYTF; cdr3_nt: TGTGCCAGCAGCTTGGGTGGGAACTATGGCTACACCTTC
clone_size: few; v_call: TRBV28; d_call: -; j_call: TRBJ1-2; cdr3_length: 15; cdr3_aa: CASSPSGGAIYGYTF; cdr3_nt: TGTGCCAGCAGTCCCTCCGGGGGGGCAATCTATGGCTACACCTTC
clone_size: -; v_call: TRBV7-9; d_call: -; j_call: TRBJ1-1; cdr3_length: 16; cdr3_aa: CASSPSWGGDRTEAFF; cdr3_nt: TGTGCCAGCAGCCCCTCCTGGGGGGGCGATAGGACTGAAGCTTTCTTT
clone_size: -; v_call: TRBV27; d_call: -; j_call: TRBJ1-5; cdr3_length: 14; cdr3_aa: CASSSTYYAQPQHF; cdr3_nt: TGTGCCAGCAGTTCCACATATTATGCGCAGCCCCAGCATTTT
clone_size: few; v_call: TRBV11-2; d_call: TRBD1; j_call: TRBJ2-7; cdr3_length: 15; cdr3_aa: CASSLEQGALYEQYF; cdr3_nt: TGTGCCAGCAGCTTAGAACAGGGGGCTCTCTACGAGCAGTACTTC
clone_size: -; v_call: TRBV11-3; d_call: TRBD1; j_call: TRBJ2-4; cdr3_length: 17; cdr3_aa: CASSLARGQGFKNIQYF; cdr3_nt: TGTGCCAGCAGCTTAGCCCGTGGACAGGGGTTCAAAAACATTCAGTACTTC
clone_size: -; v_call: TRBV7-2; d_call: TRBD1; j_call: TRBJ2-7; cdr3_length: 14; cdr3_aa: CASSLGTDSYEQYF; cdr3_nt: TGTGCCAGCAGCCTCGGGACAGACTCCTACGAGCAGTACTTC
clone_size: once; v_call: TRBV5-8; d_call: TRBD1; j_call: TRBJ2-3; cdr3_length: 15; cdr3_aa: CASSLGQGVSDTQYF; cdr3_nt: TGTGCCAGCAGCTTAGGACAGGGAGTATCAGATACGCAGTATTTT
clone_size: -; v_call: TRBV28; d_call: TRBD1; j_call: TRBJ2-5; cdr3_length: 13; cdr3_aa: CASTGQGKETQYF; cdr3_nt: TGTGCCAGCACCGGACAGGGGAAAGAGACCCAGTACTTC
clone_size: few; v_call: TRBV19; d_call: -; j_call: TRBJ2-5; cdr3_length: 13; cdr3_aa: CASSMDVARTQYF; cdr3_nt: TGTGCCAGTAGTATGGACGTAGCACGGACCCAGTACTTC
clone_size: few; v_call: TRBV2; d_call: -; j_call: TRBJ2-5; cdr3_length: 13; cdr3_aa: CASREQTQETQYF; cdr3_nt: TGTGCCAGCAGGGAACAGACTCAAGAGACCCAGTACTTC
clone_size: -; v_call: TRBV28; d_call: -; j_call: TRBJ2-3; cdr3_length: 14; cdr3_aa: CASGTRQETDTQYF; cdr3_nt: TGTGCCAGCGGAACGCGACAGGAAACAGATACGCAGTATTTT
clone_size: few; v_call: TRBV27; d_call: -; j_call: TRBJ1-1; cdr3_length: 14; cdr3_aa: CASSFQGTPTEAFF; cdr3_nt: TGTGCCAGCAGTTTTCAGGGTACCCCAACTGAAGCTTTCTTT
clone_size: -; v_call: TRBV4-1; d_call: -; j_call: TRBJ1-5; cdr3_length: 15; cdr3_aa: CASSQDSGAYQPQHF; cdr3_nt: TGCGCCAGCAGCCAAGATTCAGGGGCCTATCAGCCCCAGCATTTT
clone_size: -; v_call: TRBV28; d_call: -; j_call: TRBJ2-3; cdr3_length: 14; cdr3_aa: CASSFDRLTDTQYF; cdr3_nt: TGTGCCAGCAGTTTTGATCGGCTGACAGATACGCAGTATTTT
clone_size: few; v_call: TRBV2; d_call: -; j_call: TRBJ2-7; cdr3_length: 12; cdr3_aa: CASTGSFYEQYF; cdr3_nt: TGTGCCAGCACGGGGTCTTTCTACGAGCAGTACTTC
clone_size: few; v_call: TRBV5-1; d_call: -; j_call: TRBJ1-5; cdr3_length: 13; cdr3_aa: CASSPEGLQPQHF; cdr3_nt: TGCGCCAGCAGCCCGGAGGGGCTTCAGCCCCAGCATTTT